The rows below give T cell receptor beta chains drawn from one sample of a study of T cell changes during pregnancy in multiple sclerosis. The data were produced by immunoSEQ multiplex PCR, yet TCRdb's version contains in-frame clones alone and is incomplete. The sample includes about 39,000 clones, roughly 94% of them seen just once. The input for sequencing was peripheral blood, taken in the third trimester of pregnancy. These receptors all stem from a female donor with multiple sclerosis, enrolled in a pregnancy study. Each CDR3 is given with its conserved first and last residue. The D gene is left open where the match is weak.

d_call	v_call	j_call	cdr3_aa	cdr3_nt
TRBD1	TRBV4-3	TRBJ1-2	CASSQELPGGYGYTF	TGCGCCAGCAGCCAAGAACTGCCAGGGGGCTATGGCTACACCTTC
.	TRBV28	TRBJ1-5	CASSQRVSGFQPQHF	TGTGCCAGCAGTCAAAGGGTTTCAGGGTTTCAGCCCCAGCATTTT
.	TRBV10-3	TRBJ2-7	CAISGTHRDEQYF	TGTGCCATCAGTGGGACGCACAGGGACGAGCAGTACTTC
TRBD1	TRBV2	TRBJ2-7	CASSEMLGTGAYEQYF	TGTGCCAGCAGTGAAATGTTAGGGACAGGGGCCTACGAGCAGTACTTC
TRBD2	TRBV9	TRBJ2-3	CASSVGRSGRDTQYF	TGTGCCAGCAGCGTAGGACGTAGCGGGAGGGATACGCAGTATTTT
.	TRBV19	TRBJ1-2	CASSIRGQQELYGYTF	TGTGCCAGTAGTATTAGGGGCCAACAGGAGCTCTATGGCTACACCTTC
TRBD2	TRBV19	TRBJ2-5	CASAGGIKETQYF	TGTGCCAGTGCGGGGGGAATAAAAGAGACCCAGTACTTC
TRBD1	TRBV7-9	TRBJ1-2	CALAVSTGIYGYTF	TGTGCCCTCGCGGTTTCGACAGGGATCTATGGCTACACCTTC
.	TRBV4-3	TRBJ1-2	CASSQGEGGYTF	TGCGCCAGCAGCCAAGGAGAGGGTGGCTACACCTTC
TRBD2	TRBV30	TRBJ2-2	CACTQLAVNTGELFF	TGTGCCTGTACACAACTAGCGGTCAACACCGGGGAGCTGTTTTTT
.	TRBV30	TRBJ2-2	CASPGRQNTGELFF	TGTGCCTCCCCGGGTAGGCAGAACACCGGGGAGCTGTTTTTT
TRBD2	TRBV7-9	TRBJ2-1	CASSRAGVGNEQFF	TGTGCCAGCAGTCGAGCGGGAGTGGGCAATGAGCAGTTCTTC
TRBD2	TRBV5-1	TRBJ2-3	CASSIGAGGRTDTQYF	TGCGCCAGCAGTATAGGGGCGGGGGGAAGAACAGATACGCAGTATTTT
TRBD1	TRBV6-1	TRBJ2-7	CASSEIDRGRYEQYF	TGTGCCAGCAGTGAAATAGACAGGGGTAGGTACGAGCAGTACTTC
TRBD2	TRBV7-2	TRBJ2-5	CASSSGLVISETQYF	TGTGCCAGCAGCTCCGGACTAGTCATTTCAGAGACCCAGTACTTC
.	TRBV5-6	TRBJ2-1	CASSFRGSSYNEQFF	TGTGCCAGCAGCTTTCGGGGGAGCTCCTACAATGAGCAGTTCTTC
.	TRBV5-1	TRBJ2-3	CASSFSASEGSDTQYF	TGCGCCAGCAGCTTTAGCGCCTCGGAGGGTTCGGATACGCAGTATTTT
.	TRBV28	TRBJ2-1	CASSFRRGEGSYNEQFF	TGTGCCAGCAGTTTCCGGCGGGGCGAGGGCTCCTACAATGAGCAGTTCTTC
.	TRBV5-5	TRBJ1-5	CASSLEGVQPQHF	TGTGCCAGCAGCTTGGAGGGGGTTCAGCCCCAGCATTTT
.	TRBV21-1	TRBJ2-7	CASAQQGRTREQYF	TGTGCCAGCGCCCAACAGGGGAGGACTCGAGAGCAGTACTTC
.	TRBV5-4	TRBJ1-1	CASGSGMNTEAFF	TGTGCCAGCGGATCGGGGATGAACACTGAAGCTTTCTTT
TRBD1	TRBV5-1	TRBJ2-5	CASSLGDRADGETQYF	TGCGCCAGCAGCCTAGGGGACAGGGCTGATGGAGAGACCCAGTACTTC
.	TRBV11-3	TRBJ1-2	CASSLDGFGGLDYGYTF	TGTGCCAGCAGCTTAGATGGTTTTGGGGGCCTGGACTATGGCTACACCTTC
.	TRBV5-4	TRBJ2-1	CASSSDMKIDNEQFF	TGTGCCAGCAGCTCCGACATGAAAATAGACAATGAGCAGTTCTTC
.	TRBV15	TRBJ1-4	CATSTRENEKLFF	TGTGCCACCAGCACCAGGGAAAATGAAAAACTGTTTTTT
TRBD1	TRBV27	TRBJ1-6	CASSLWQGAGNSPLHF	TGTGCCAGCAGTTTGTGGCAGGGGGCAGGAAATTCACCCCTCCACTTT
.	TRBV7-9	TRBJ2-3	CASSLAPRQTTDTQYF	TGTGCCAGCAGCTTAGCTCCCCGACAGACCACAGATACGCAGTATTTT
TRBD1	TRBV9	TRBJ2-5	CASSVGQAIQETQYF	TGTGCCAGCAGCGTCGGACAGGCTATCCAAGAGACCCAGTACTTC
.	TRBV7-9	TRBJ1-4	CASSLSLGEKLFF	TGTGCCAGCAGCTTGTCGCTCGGTGAAAAACTGTTTTTT
TRBD2	TRBV6-4	TRBJ2-1	CASSEGTSGNNEQFF	TGTGCCAGCAGTGAAGGGACTAGCGGGAACAATGAGCAGTTCTTC
.	TRBV7-3	TRBJ2-1	CASSSTMTRRGEQFF	TGTGCCAGCAGCTCCACAATGACCAGAAGGGGTGAGCAGTTCTTC
.	TRBV19	TRBJ1-2	CASSIGTGYGYTF	TGTGCCAGTAGTATAGGGACGGGATATGGCTACACCTTC
TRBD1	TRBV6-6	TRBJ1-1	CASSSKRTGVEAFF	TGTGCCAGCAGCTCAAAGAGGACAGGGGTGGAGGCTTTCTTT
TRBD2	TRBV7-2	TRBJ2-1	CASSLRPTTSGNNEQFF	TGTGCCAGCAGCTTACGCCCCACGACTAGCGGAAACAATGAGCAGTTCTTC
TRBD1	TRBV6-6	TRBJ1-5	CASIVQGGSNQPQHF	TGTGCCAGCATTGTACAGGGGGGGAGCAATCAGCCCCAGCATTTT